This TCR beta chain emerged from a study of blood T cells in healthy people across ages. Study as a whole: Per two T cells, template switching captured roughly one barcoded beta molecule. Study results and caveats: Versus aged donors, long-lived donors had higher diversity and more naive CD4+ cells. Percentage of naive T cells showed a strong correlation with TCR beta diversity.

Peripheral blood, about 10 milliliters per donor, was collected. A sample-barcoded 5' primer and a J-beta primer mix were used in a second PCR of about 7 to 12 cycles. TCRdb itself ran the 5' RACE reads through MiXCR, one entry per CDR3 protein. The repertoire holds about 580,000 distinct CDR3 sequences, roughly 48% seen once, with roughly 25% in the top ten. With regard to this clonotype: Its specificity is unknown.

The sequenced sample consisted of blood. This clonotype was obtained from an elderly man in good health.

The CDR3 bases are TGCAGTGCTAGCGGGGGGTTAGATACGCAGTATTTT. Translation: CSASGGLDTQYF. This sequence joins TRBV20-1 and TRBJ2-3, with 7 bases that match TRBD2. V dropped 3 bases and J dropped 5; count of bases not matched to a gene: 2. Germline CDR1 reads DFQATT; CDR2 reads SNEGSKA (reference sequence). This CDR3 has 12 amino acids.